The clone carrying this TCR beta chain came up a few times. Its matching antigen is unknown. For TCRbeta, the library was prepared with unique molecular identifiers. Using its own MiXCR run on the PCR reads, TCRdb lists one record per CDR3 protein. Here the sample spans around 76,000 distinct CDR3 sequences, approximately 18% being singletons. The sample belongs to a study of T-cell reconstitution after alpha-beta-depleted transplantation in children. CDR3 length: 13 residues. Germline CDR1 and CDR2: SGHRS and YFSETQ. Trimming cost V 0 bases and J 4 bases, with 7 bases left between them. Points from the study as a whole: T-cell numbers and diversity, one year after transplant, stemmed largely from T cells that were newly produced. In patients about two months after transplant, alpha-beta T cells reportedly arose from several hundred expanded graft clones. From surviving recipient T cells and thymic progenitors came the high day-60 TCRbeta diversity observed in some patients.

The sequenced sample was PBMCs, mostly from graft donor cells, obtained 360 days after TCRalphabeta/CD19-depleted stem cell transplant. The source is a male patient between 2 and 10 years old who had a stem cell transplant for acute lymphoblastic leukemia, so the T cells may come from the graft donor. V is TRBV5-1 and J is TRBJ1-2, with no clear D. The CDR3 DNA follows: TGCGCCAGCAGCTTGGAGGGAGTCTATGGCTACACCTTC. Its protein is CASSLEGVYGYTF. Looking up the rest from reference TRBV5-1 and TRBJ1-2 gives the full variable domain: KAGVTQTPRYLIKTRGQQVTLSCSPISGHRSVSWYQQTPGQGLQFLFEYFSETQRNKGNFPGRFSGRQFSNSRSEMNVSTLELGDSALYLCASSLEGVYGYTFGSGTRLTVV.